This T cell receptor (beta chain) was profiled in a study of T-cell reconstitution after alpha-beta-depleted transplantation in children. Study results and caveats: After one year, T-cell counts and TCRbeta diversity mostly came from new T cells. The study traced high day-60 TCRbeta diversity in some patients to surviving recipient T cells and thymic progenitors. Alpha-beta T cells present about two months after transplant were reported to originate from several hundred expanded graft clones.

V was pared by 6 bases and J by 3 bases, with 11 bases of the junction left unmatched. Per the germline V gene, CDR1 is SQVTM and CDR2 is ANQGSEA. This CDR3 is built from 14 residues. The TCRbeta library was prepared with unique molecular identifiers. TCRdb reanalysed the PCR reads using MiXCR and keeps one entry per CDR3 protein. The sample lists around 190,000 distinct CDR3 sequences, about 7% occurring once. This clonotype was picked up a small number of times. The antigen remains unidentified. Sequenced here: PBMCs, sampled before TCRalphabeta/CD19-depleted stem cell transplant. The V gene is TRBV29-1, the J gene TRBJ2-7, with 7 nucleotides matching TRBD1. The receptor's source is a boy between 2 and 15 years old with acute lymphoblastic leukemia, due to receive a stem cell transplant. The CDR3 protein is CSVETGNSLYEQYF. The CDR3 bases are TGCAGCGTAGAGACAGGGAATTCCCTCTACGAGCAGTACTTC.